This TCR beta chain was profiled in a study of cytomegalovirus exposure and HLA in healthy donors. There are 14 residues in the CDR3. Germline CDR1 reads SGHRS; CDR2 reads YFSETQ. After removal of 6 bases from V and 7 bases from J, the junction contained 9 bases not matched to a gene. Only in-frame clones appear in the TCRdb table, and some are missing; sequencing was by immunoSEQ multiplex PCR. This sample has around 150,000 clones, with roughly 89% found just once. Findings of the study overall: The study recorded 150 to 200 TCR beta chains that were cytomegalovirus-associated. Testing in vitro showed three CMV-associated chains specific for CMV antigens.

In regard to this clone: Its antigen is undetermined.

This sequence joins TRBV5-1 and TRBJ2-2; 7 bases are shared with TRBD1. The TCR originated in a young man in good health and CMV-seropositive. Material: PBMCs. The chain's CDR3 is CASTSTGKDGELFF. CDR3 bases: TGCGCCAGCACCTCGACAGGGAAGGACGGGGAGCTGTTTTTT. Combining the CDR3 with reference TRBV5-1 and TRBJ2-2 gives the whole variable domain KAGVTQTPRYLIKTRGQQVTLSCSPISGHRSVSWYQQTPGQGLQFLFEYFSETQRNKGNFPGRFSGRQFSNSRSEMNVSTLELGDSALYLCASTSTGKDGELFFGEGSRLTVL.